The present entry profiles one TCR beta chain with its context. Its antigen is still unknown. A much bigger clone sits one base away, suggesting this may be a read error. Treg sorting used a CD4+CD25+CD127-/low gate. Broader study findings: The TCR gene usage of tumor memory CD4+ T cells clustered together with blood and lymph node memory CD4+ cells and with lymph node naive CD4+ cells.

Trimming pared 5 bases from V and 2 bases from J, leaving 18 bases between. CDR1 is ENHRY, CDR2 SYGVKD, per germline. This CDR3 has 16 residues. TCRdb reanalysed the 5' RACE reads using MiXCR and keeps one entry per CDR3 protein. The table shows approximately 50,000 distinct CDR3 sequences, with about 26% occurring only once. The receptor was derived from a female donor with breast cancer. The chain recombines TRBV10-3 with TRBJ2-5; D is possibly TRBD1 or TRBD2 (5 bases each). Input material: tumor-infiltrating Tregs sorted from the breast tumor. In DNA, the CDR3 is TGTGCCATCAGTTACGGAGGACATAAAGGTCAAGAGACCCAGTACTTC. Translating it yields CAISYGGHKGQETQYF.